This T cell receptor (beta chain) was sequenced during a study of T-cell reconstitution after alpha-beta-depleted transplantation in children. This clonotype was recorded a few times. The antigen remains undetermined. Whole-study results and caveats: Surviving thymic progenitors and recipient T cells were the source of high TCRbeta diversity at day 60 in some patients. At the one-year point after transplant, T-cell counts and TCRbeta diversity were found to come mostly from T cells that had been newly produced. The origin of alpha-beta T cells about two months after transplant was reportedly several hundred expanded graft clones.

V shed 3 bases and J shed 3 bases, with 12 bases lying between them. The length of the CDR3 is 14 residues. Germline V gene sequence: CDR1 LNHNV, CDR2 YYDKDF (reference sequence). The TCRbeta library incorporated unique molecular identifiers. TCRdb redid the calling of the PCR reads with MiXCR, one entry per CDR3 protein. Counted here are approximately 400,000 distinct CDR3 sequences, around 15% occurring once; the ten biggest clones make up around 30%. This receptor was taken from a boy in the first two years of life who had a stem cell transplant for Wiskott-Aldrich syndrome, so the T cells may come from the graft donor. Sequenced material: PBMCs, mostly from graft donor cells, taken 360 days after TCRalphabeta/CD19-depleted stem cell transplant. V and J are TRBV15 and TRBJ2-7; no clear D. The CDR3 protein is CATSSDLGFYEQYF. CDR3 nucleotide sequence: TGTGCCACCAGCAGTGACCTCGGGTTCTACGAGCAGTACTTC.